The clone carrying this T cell receptor (beta chain) has ten or more counts. Its specificity is not known. This record belongs to a study of T cells after yellow fever vaccination. Study findings and constraints: Most clones from primary vaccination were detected again post-booster (roughly 96% CD4, approximately 90% CD8). Weaker overall, the secondary response nonetheless peaked faster (day 5 versus 15).

TCRdb fed the 5' RACE reads into MiXCR, producing one record per CDR3 protein. The repertoire has around 320,000 distinct CDR3 sequences, around 4.4% of them found once; the top ten carry 15% to 20%. Germline V CDR1 and CDR2: LGHNA, YSLEER. V lost 0 bases and J lost 4, with 13 bases in between. CDR3 length: 16 amino acids. The material sequenced was PBMCs, taken 15 days after the yellow fever booster vaccination. V usage is TRBV4-3 and J usage is TRBJ2-1; a weak D match, TRBD2 (5 bases). This clonotype was sampled from a man aged 18 to 29 who received the YFV17D yellow fever vaccine. The CDR3 is CASSQDKLVLYNEQFF. Written as DNA, the CDR3 is TGCGCCAGCAGCCAAGATAAACTAGTCCTATACAATGAGCAGTTCTTC.